This TCR beta chain appears in the sequencing data of a study of blood T cell repertoires in COVID-19 (dated by TCRdb to the early 2020s). As for the study more broadly: Samples covering the acute and convalescent phases of COVID-19 were provided by collaborators in the United States, Italy and Spain. The prospective study material was composed of cDNA or gDNA derived from T cells, B-cell-depleted T cells, or PBMCs. Deeply sampled blood TCRbeta repertoires from subjects exposed to, actively infected with, or recovered from COVID-19 were included in the dataset. A freely available public database, intended as a resource for researchers studying the immune response to SARS-CoV-2, is where the repertoires were released. Samples came from the ongoing ImmuneRACE study (first 160 participants) plus 1,254 subjects from 6 global collaborators. The sample metadata nearly always contained a de-identified subject ID, COVID-19 status, age in years and sex. Where HLA class I and class II types were available, the types were taken from metadata supplied by the sample provider, not from assay-based typing.

TCRbeta CDR3 regions were amplified from genomic DNA by means of the immunoSEQ Assay, a bias-controlled multiplex PCR. The authors' analysis ran thus. Within the assay, amplification of reference gene primers was used to estimate how many nucleated cells each sample contained. To quantify the absolute abundance of each unique TCRbeta CDR3 rearrangement, sequence reads were collapsed and filtered. Productive Simpson clonality was computed per sample as the square root of Simpson's diversity index over productive rearrangements. Drawn from immuneACCESS, this table holds only the in-frame rearrangements with V and J called that TCRdb kept. Clones are partly lost; checked studies trace under half to an unresolved V gene and leave the rest unexplained. From that table come the V and J calls and clone size; the DNA was used to work out D and trimming. For this sample there are approximately 67,000 clones; approximately 90% appear just once. The ten largest make up around 4.9% of the sample.

Findings and caveats that apply to the study as a whole: How much clinical and demographic metadata was included differed by source and by participant, and the metadata was provided uncurated.

Whole blood was collected in K2EDTA tubes by collaborating institutions according to the institutions' own protocols. For TCRbeta analysis, collaborators shipped samples as frozen whole blood, isolated PBMCs, or DNA extracted from either of those sample types. The cysteine opens and the phenylalanine closes a CDR3 of 12 amino acids. Only the CDR3 region is kept as DNA, spanning 36 bases read in frame from base 1. V is clipped by 5 bases and J by 1 base, and the sequence between their germline boundaries is 5 bases long. CDR1 and CDR2 are drawn from the germline V gene (reference sequence): LNHDA, SQIVND. Regarding this clone: The target of this receptor is not known. There are no base qualities to consult, and no much larger clone falls within one base.

Sequencing was carried out using peripheral blood. The chain joins TRBV19 to TRBJ1-1; no D gene call is confident. The sequence derives from a woman aged 55 to 70 with active COVID-19. This receptor carries the CDR3 CASSLGNTEAFF. The DNA reads TGTGCCAGTAGTCTCGGGAACACTGAAGCTTTCTTT.